This T cell receptor (beta chain) appears in the sequencing data of a study of response to subunit inactivated influenza vaccine. Unmatched junction bases numbered 4, after V lost 0 bases and J lost 2 bases. Germline V gives CDR1 DFQATT, CDR2 SNEGSKA (reference sequence). This CDR3 is 14 amino acids long. From the RT-PCR reads, TCRdb called clonotypes with MiXCR, one entry per CDR3 protein. The table lists around 750,000 distinct CDR3 sequences, 21% of them singletons. The sequenced sample was PBMCs from blood, obtained 4 to 6 days after vaccination. This clonotype was obtained from a man aged 45-65 years who received an inactivated influenza vaccine. The chain is built from TRBV20-1 and TRBJ2-7, with TRBD2 matching 7 bases. This CDR3 is CSARDPGTTYEQYF. The CDR3 nucleotides are TGCAGTGCTAGAGATCCAGGGACTACCTACGAGCAGTACTTC.